This is a list of T cell receptor beta chains from one sample in a study of neurological immune-mediated disorders. TCRdb used MiXCR to reprocess the 5' RACE reads, holding one entry per CDR3 protein. The table has 15,000 or so distinct CDR3 sequences, about 13% seen once; the top ten hold about 40%. The sequencing sample was made of CD8+ T cells from blood. These receptor sequences come from a female donor with HTLV-1-associated myelopathy (HAM/TSP). Both conserved end residues are part of each CDR3. Fields, in order: J gene, clone size, D gene, V gene, CDR3 DNA, CDR3 protein. A D gene is named only where the DNA matches it firmly. Rows give clone size only sometimes, using once, few, many, or a class for an expanded clone.

TRBJ2-5	many	-	TRBV7-6	TGTGCCAGCAGCCCCTTTGAGGGGCGGCCCAAAGGGGAGACCCAGTACTTC	CASSPFEGRPKGETQYF
TRBJ2-3	many	TRBD2	TRBV7-3	TGTGCCAGCAGCACGACCGGGACTAGCTTTGGAGATACGCAGTATTTT	CASSTTGTSFGDTQYF
TRBJ2-7	many	-	TRBV5-1	TGCGCCAGCAGCCACCGGACCGGGAACTACGAGCAGTACTTC	CASSHRTGNYEQYF
TRBJ2-3	many	-	TRBV12-3/TRBV12-4	TGTGCCAGCAGCCTCGAGGCGGACACAGATACGCAGTATTTT	CASSLEADTDTQYF
TRBJ1-5	many	TRBD1	TRBV12-3/TRBV12-4	TGTGCCAGCAGACGGACAGGGGATCAGCCCCAGCATTTT	CASRRTGDQPQHF
TRBJ2-5	many	-	TRBV7-9	TGTGCCAGCAGCCCACATGGGGCCCAAGAGACCCAGTACTTC	CASSPHGAQETQYF
TRBJ2-7	many	TRBD1	TRBV15	TGTGCCACCAGCAGAGGGACAGGGGACCCCTACGAGCAGTACTTC	CATSRGTGDPYEQYF
TRBJ1-1	many	-	TRBV13	TGTGCCAGCAGCTTAGGAGGGGAACTGAACACTGAAGCTTTCTTT	CASSLGGELNTEAFF
TRBJ2-1	many	-	TRBV29-1	TGCAGCGTTGAAGAAACGGTGCGTGAGCAGTTCTTC	CSVEETVREQFF
TRBJ2-3	many	TRBD2	TRBV20-1	TGCAGTGCTGACACTACTAGCGGGCCCACAGATACGCAGTATTTT	CSADTTSGPTDTQYF
TRBJ2-3	many	TRBD2	TRBV2	TGTGCCAGCAGTAGTTTAGCGGGGGGCGCAGATACGCAGTATTTT	CASSSLAGGADTQYF
TRBJ2-7	many	-	TRBV29-1	TGCAGCGTTCTTGGGACGGTCGGCTACGAGCAGTACTTC	CSVLGTVGYEQYF
TRBJ2-3	medium-sized	TRBD2	TRBV20-1	TGCAGTGCTAGAGAGGTTCGGGGAGCGGGAAACACAGATACGCAGTATTTT	CSAREVRGAGNTDTQYF
TRBJ2-5	many	-	TRBV27	TGTGCCAGCAGTTCCGACTCAGGGGTGGGGGAGACCCAGTACTTC	CASSSDSGVGETQYF
TRBJ2-3	many	-	TRBV5-6	TGTGCCAGCAGCTTGGGGACACCTAGCACAGATACGCAGTATTTT	CASSLGTPSTDTQYF
TRBJ2-7	-	TRBD1	TRBV7-6	TGTGCCAGCAGCCCAGGGGGTGGACCGGACTACGAGCAGTACTTC	CASSPGGGPDYEQYF
TRBJ2-1	medium-sized	-	TRBV4-1	TGCGCCAGCAGCCAAGATCTACCAACAGCGAATGAGCAGTTCTTC	CASSQDLPTANEQFF
TRBJ1-5	many	-	TRBV6-6	TGTGCCAGCAGTGTAGGCTCGGGGTATGTGGAACCCCAGCATTTT	CASSVGSGYVEPQHF
TRBJ1-3	many	-	TRBV29-1	TGCAGCGTTGAAGGAGGGGCTGGAAACACCATATATTTT	CSVEGGAGNTIYF
TRBJ2-2	many	-	TRBV5-1	TGCGCCAGCAGGCCAGGGGTGGCCGGGGAGCTGTTTTTT	CASRPGVAGELFF
TRBJ1-6	-	-	TRBV14	TGTGCCAGCAGCCAACCCCTGGAGGCAACACCCCTCCACTTT	CASSQPLEATPLHF
TRBJ2-3	many	-	TRBV7-2	TGTGCCAGCAGTAGGGTTGAGGTGACAGATACGCAGTATTTT	CASSRVEVTDTQYF
TRBJ2-5	large	TRBD2	TRBV15	TGTGCCACCAGCAAAATAGCGGGAGAGACCCAGTACTTC	CATSKIAGETQYF
TRBJ2-7	medium-sized	-	TRBV11-2	TGTGCCAGCAGCTTAGGGAGCCCAGGGGAGCAGTACTTC	CASSLGSPGEQYF
TRBJ2-5	many	-	TRBV5-1	TGCGCCAGCAGCTTCAACCAAGAGACCCAGTACTTC	CASSFNQETQYF
TRBJ1-1	-	-	TRBV11-3	TGTGCCAGCAGGTTTAGGGGGAAGAACACTGAAGCTTTCTTT	CASRFRGKNTEAFF
TRBJ2-3	many	-	TRBV5-6	TGTGCCAGCAGCTTGGCCGAATACATCTCCGCACAGGATACGCAGTATTTT	CASSLAEYISAQDTQYF
TRBJ2-3	-	-	TRBV2	TGTGCCAGCAGTGAAGCCCGAGAGGGTGGCACAGATACGCAGTATTTT	CASSEAREGGTDTQYF
TRBJ2-3	many	-	TRBV7-3	TGTGCCAGCAGCATAGGCACAACTACCACAGATACGCAGTATTTT	CASSIGTTTTDTQYF
TRBJ2-5	many	-	TRBV7-9	TGTGCCAGCAGCCTCAGGGTTCTCGGAGAGACCCAGTACTTC	CASSLRVLGETQYF
TRBJ2-1	many	TRBD2	TRBV6-4	TGTGCCAGCAGCCCTACTAGCGGGCAAAACAATGAGCAGTTCTTC	CASSPTSGQNNEQFF
TRBJ2-7	many	-	TRBV9	TGTGCCAGCAGCCCCGGGACTGGCCTTGAGAGGCAGTACTTC	CASSPGTGLERQYF
TRBJ2-7	many	TRBD1	TRBV7-9	TGTGCCAGCGCGGACAGGGGCAGTCACGAGCAGTACTTC	CASADRGSHEQYF
TRBJ2-3	large	-	TRBV27	TGTGCCAGCAGTTTAACCGGGGGCTCTGATACGCAGTATTTT	CASSLTGGSDTQYF
TRBJ1-2	many	TRBD1	TRBV20-1	TGCAGTGCTCAGGGACAGGGGGCAAGTGGCTACACCTTC	CSAQGQGASGYTF
TRBJ2-7	many	TRBD1	TRBV20-1	TGCAGTGCTAGAGATCCGGACAGGGATTACGAGCAGTACTTC	CSARDPDRDYEQYF
TRBJ2-1	few	TRBD2	TRBV19	TGTGCCAGTAGTATCATAGCGGGGGATACCAATGAGCAGTTCTTC	CASSIIAGDTNEQFF
TRBJ2-1	many	TRBD2	TRBV4-1	TGCGCCAGCAGCCAAGATGGGCTAGCGGCTGACTACAATGAGCAGTTCTTC	CASSQDGLAADYNEQFF
TRBJ2-1	many	-	TRBV7-9	TGTGCCAGCAGCTTATCGACGGGACTTTACAATGAGCAGTTCTTC	CASSLSTGLYNEQFF